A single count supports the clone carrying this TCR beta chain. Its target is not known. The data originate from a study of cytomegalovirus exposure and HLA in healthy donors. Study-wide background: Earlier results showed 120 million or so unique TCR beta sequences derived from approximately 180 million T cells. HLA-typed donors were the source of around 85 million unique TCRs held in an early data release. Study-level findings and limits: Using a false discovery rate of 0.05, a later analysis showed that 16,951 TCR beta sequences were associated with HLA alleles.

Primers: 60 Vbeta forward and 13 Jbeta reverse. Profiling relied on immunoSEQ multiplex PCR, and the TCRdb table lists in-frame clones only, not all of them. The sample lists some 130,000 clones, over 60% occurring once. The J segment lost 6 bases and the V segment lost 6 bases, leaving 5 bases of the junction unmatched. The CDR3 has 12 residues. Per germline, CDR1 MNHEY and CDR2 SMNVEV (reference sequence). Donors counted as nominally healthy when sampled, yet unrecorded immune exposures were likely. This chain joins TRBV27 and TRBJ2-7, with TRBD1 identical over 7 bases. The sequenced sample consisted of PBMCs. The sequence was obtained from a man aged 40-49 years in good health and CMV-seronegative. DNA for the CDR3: TGTGCCAGCAGAGGTCCAGGGGGCGAGCAGTACTTC. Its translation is CASRGPGGEQYF.